This TCR beta chain was documented in a study of T cell clones after liver transplantation. Across the whole study: A pre-transplant mixed lymphocyte reaction with TCRbeta sequencing defined graft-donor-reactive clones followed in post-transplant blood.

J was trimmed by 6 bases and V by 5 bases; bases with no gene match: 22. The CDR3 covers 19 residues. Germline lookup yields CDR1 SGHVS and CDR2 FQNEAQ. Libraries were prepared by immunoSEQ multiplex PCR; TCRdb keeps only in-frame clonotypes and omits some of them. This sample has around 110,000 clones, with roughly nine tenths found just once. The gene calls are TRBV7-8 and TRBJ2-3; 8 bases are shared with TRBD2. Here the sequenced sample was CD4+ T cells from blood, taken 12 months after liver transplant. The sequence derives from a human patient who received a liver transplant. A share of the T cells may be of graft donor origin. DNA of the CDR3: TGTGCCAGCAGCCACAGCGGGCTAGCGGGTCATCATTCGACGGATACGCAGTATTTT. It translates to CASSHSGLAGHHSTDTQYF. The whole variable domain, remainder taken from reference TRBV7-8 and TRBJ2-3, is GAGVSQSPRYKVAKRGQDVALRCDPISGHVSLFWYQQALGQGPEFLTYFQNEAQLDKSGLPSDRFFAERPEGSVSTLKIQRTQQEDSAVYLCASSHSGLAGHHSTDTQYFGPGTRLTVL.